A selection of T cell receptor beta chains follows, all from one sample in a study of early T cells in non-severe SARS-CoV-2 infection. One entry per CDR3 protein results from TCRdb running MiXCR on the 5' RACE reads. The sample lists about 85,000 distinct CDR3 sequences, 13% to 15% seen once, with roughly 6.4% in the top ten. Source material: whole blood. These receptors all stem from an adult who was a healthcare worker with PCR-confirmed SARS-CoV-2 infection or an uninfected control (not recorded which). CDR3s include the opening cysteine and the closing phenylalanine or tryptophan. Expanded clones are given a class, and other clones once, few, many or no size at all.

CDR3 length	clone size	V gene	J gene	CDR3 protein
13	NA	TRBV5-6	TRBJ2-7	CASSFTLVYEQYF
14	many	TRBV7-6	TRBJ2-3	CASTVGGPTDTQYF
12	few	TRBV30	TRBJ1-2	CAWAGGAYGYTF
16	few	TRBV23-1	TRBJ2-7	CASSQPDRDLSYEQYF
13	NA	TRBV4-1	TRBJ1-5	CASSQVLNQPQHF
14	NA	TRBV24-1	TRBJ2-1	CATSDTGGYNEQFF
12	NA	TRBV29-1	TRBJ2-5	CSGETGVETQYF
15	NA	TRBV5-1	TRBJ2-1	CASTSDGSSYNEQFF
12	few	TRBV20-1	TRBJ2-7	CSARGLAGEQYF
12	NA	TRBV27	TRBJ2-1	CASSPPGDEQFF
16	few	TRBV5-6	TRBJ1-6	CASSPRMNSYNSPLHF
12	few	TRBV10-3	TRBJ2-1	CAIRATSDEQFF
17	NA	TRBV12-5	TRBJ1-5	CASGSPSLDRVHQPQHF
18	NA	TRBV7-6	TRBJ2-3	CASSLGLAGAGGPRSQYF
12	NA	TRBV7-2	TRBJ2-1	CASSFLYSEQSF
14	many	TRBV30	TRBJ1-5	CAWSLQVSNQPQHF
12	many	TRBV20-1	TRBJ1-1	CSVDRLNTEAFF
14	few	TRBV25-1	TRBJ2-7	CASRLGQGTYEQYF
14	many	TRBV18	TRBJ2-7	CASSPRDRIYEQYF
12	few	TRBV30	TRBJ2-7	CAWGGTDYEQYF
14	NA	TRBV28	TRBJ1-1	CASRDKLRHTEVFF
14	few	TRBV6-5	TRBJ1-6	CASSYPGVGSPLHF
13	many	TRBV10-3	TRBJ2-7	CAISEDSSYEQYF
14	few	TRBV9	TRBJ1-1	CASSDRGTIAEAFF
16	NA	TRBV7-9	TRBJ1-1	CASSSTSDNAGTEAFF
15	NA	TRBV7-8	TRBJ2-3	CASSYEGAVTDTQYF
11	few	TRBV30	TRBJ1-1	CAWSGQGQAFF
12	few	TRBV20-1	TRBJ2-7	CSASVSSYEQYF
14	many	TRBV6-5	TRBJ2-3	CASSLQAPGDTQYF
15	NA	TRBV3-1	TRBJ1-1	CASSYSGTANTEAFF
13	many	TRBV28	TRBJ2-2	CATYPGATGELFF
16	NA	TRBV5-1	TRBJ2-3	CASSLDGQGGTDTQYF
14	many	TRBV14	TRBJ1-1	CASSHYLTGVEAFF
14	NA	TRBV20-1	TRBJ2-1	CSARDRSFYNEQFF
16	few	TRBV12-3/TRBV12-4	TRBJ2-3	CASSLVAGGRTDTQYF